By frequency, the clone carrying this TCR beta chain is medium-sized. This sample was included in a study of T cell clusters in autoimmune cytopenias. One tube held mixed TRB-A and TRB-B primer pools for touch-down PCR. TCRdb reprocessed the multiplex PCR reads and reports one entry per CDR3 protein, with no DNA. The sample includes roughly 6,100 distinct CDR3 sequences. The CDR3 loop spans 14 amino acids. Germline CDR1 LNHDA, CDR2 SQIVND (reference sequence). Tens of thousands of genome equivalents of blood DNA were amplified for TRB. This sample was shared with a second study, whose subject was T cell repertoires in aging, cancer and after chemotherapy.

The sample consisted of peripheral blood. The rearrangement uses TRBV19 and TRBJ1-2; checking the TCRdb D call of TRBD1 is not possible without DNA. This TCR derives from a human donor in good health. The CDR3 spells CASRGAGRGDGYTF.